This T cell receptor (beta chain) was sequenced for a study of blood T cells in healthy people across ages. The CDR3 length is 17 residues. V shed 6 bases, J shed 1 base, and the junction held 12 bases outside the gene matches. Per the germline V gene, CDR1 is SEHNR and CDR2 is FQNEAQ (reference sequence). A J-beta primer mix and a sample-barcoded 5' primer were used in a second PCR of about 7 to 12 cycles. TCRdb re-called the 5' RACE reads with MiXCR, one entry per CDR3 protein. The table has hundreds of thousands of distinct CDR3 sequences, 35% to 50% seen once. The chain links TRBV7-9 to TRBJ2-1; the match to TRBD2 covers 7 bases. This sequence was found in a man older than 75 in good health. The sequencing sample was made of blood. CDR3 coding DNA: TGTGCCAGCAGTGTTAGATCGGGGGGTGGATCCTACAATGAGCAGTTCTTC. Translating gives CASSVRSGGGSYNEQFF. Full variable domain (outside the CDR3, taken from reference TRBV7-9 and TRBJ2-1): DTGVSQNPRHKITKRGQNVTFRCDPISEHNRLYWYRQTLGQGPEFLTYFQNEAQLEKSRLLSDRFSAERPKGSFSTLEIQRTEQGDSAMYLCASSVRSGGGSYNEQFFGPGTRLTVL.